The next 9 T cell receptor beta chains were all read from a single sample in a study of OX40 agonist ivuxolimab in advanced cancers. Measured with immunoSEQ multiplex PCR; TCRdb has only the in-frame clones, and not every one. This repertoire shows around 75,000 clones, 70% to 90% found once; its top ten account for 10%. This specimen was CD4+ or CD8+ T cells sorted from blood, taken in a trial of the OX40 agonist ivuxolimab. The source is an adult with an advanced solid tumor such as melanoma, head and neck, liver or kidney cancer.

A word on this clone: Likely a read error: the CDR3 ends without its conserved phenylalanine or tryptophan. This chain links TRBV19 with TRBJ1-2, with D unresolved. The CDR3 spans 13 residues. CDR1 and CDR2 from the germline V gene are LNHDA and SQIVND (reference sequence). Trimming took off 0 bases at V and 10 bases at J, with 12 bases between the two ends. CDR3 in DNA: TGTGCCAGTAGTATAGATTTGTCCCCGTACTACACCCTC. Amino acid sequence: CASSIDLSPYYTL.

This sequence joins TRBV19 and TRBJ1-5; 8 bases agree with TRBD1. The V segment lost 5 bases and the J segment 6 bases; nucleotides outside the gene matches: 9. Germline assignment: CDR1 LNHDA and CDR2 SQIVND (reference sequence). The CDR3 runs 15 residues. DNA of the CDR3: TGTGCCAGTAGTGCCGGGCGACAGGGGCGTCAGCCCCAGCATTTT. Translating gives CASSAGRQGRQPQHF. The full variable domain, with the rest looked up from reference TRBV19 and TRBJ1-5, is DGGITQSPKYLFRKEGQNVTLSCEQNLNHDAMYWYRQDPGQGLRLIYYSQIVNDFQKGDIAEGYSVSREKKESFPLTVTSAQKNPTAFYLCASSAGRQGRQPQHFGDGTRLSIL.

The chain employs TRBV6-6 and TRBJ1-6; D remains ambiguous. With 7 bases removed from V and 14 bases from J, the gap between germline ends came to 15 bases. The CDR3 totals 12 residues. Looked up from germline, CDR1 is MNHNY and CDR2 is SVGAGI (reference sequence). Here the CDR3 DNA reads TGTGCCAGCACCTCCTCAGGAGGGACCCTCCACTTT. Translation: CASTSSGGTLHF.

The V and J genes are TRBV19 and TRBJ2-6, with a weak D call TRBD1 (6 bases). V shed 9 bases and J shed 2 bases, with 14 bases lying between them. The CDR3 length is 15 residues. Germline values: CDR1 LNHDA, CDR2 SQIVND (reference sequence). CDR3 nucleotide sequence: TGTGCCAGCTCAGAACAGGGAGCTGGGGCCAACGTCCTGACTTTC. It encodes CASSEQGAGANVLTF.

The rearrangement uses TRBV28 and TRBJ2-7, with D perhaps given as TRBD1 or TRBD2 (5 bases each). This CDR3 has 15 amino acids. V was trimmed by 6 bases and J by 2 bases, leaving 17 bases between them. CDR1 is MDHEN, CDR2 SYDVKM, per germline. CDR3 bases: TGTGCCAGCAGACTCGGGGCGATCTTTGCCTACGAGCAGTACTTC. Its translation is CASRLGAIFAYEQYF.

This chain uses TRBV21-1 with TRBJ2-3; no DNA check was done on the table's D call, TRBD2. TRBV21-1 is tagged as a pseudogene. CDR3 size: 15 residues. CDR3: CASSKSEHRGKTQYF. DNA of the CDR3: TGTGCCAGCAGCAAATCGGAGCACCGAGGGAAGACGCAGTATTTT.

The chain combines TRBV4-1 with TRBJ1-1, with a tentative D call TRBD1 (5 bases). The V and J ends lost 0 bases and 1 base respectively, with 15 bases between them. Germline loops: CDR1 MGHRA, CDR2 YSYEKL. This CDR3 comprises 17 residues. The CDR3 DNA sequence: TGCGCCAGCAGCCAAGATGGGGGAAGGACGAGGAACACTGAAGCTTTCTTT. Translation: CASSQDGGRTRNTEAFF.

This chain uses TRBV7-9 with TRBJ2-3; D is uncertain. The V gene's germline CDR1 is SEHNR and CDR2 FQNEAQ (reference sequence). This CDR3 spans 11 amino acids. V lost 5 bases, J lost 7 bases, and 7 bases lay in between. For the CDR3, the DNA is TGTGCCAGCAGCCCCTTATATACGCAGTATTTT. It specifies CASSPLYTQYF.

The V call is TRBV28, the J call TRBJ1-2; no clear D gene. The CDR3 consists of 16 residues. CDR1 is MDHEN and CDR2 is SYDVKM in the germline V gene. Trimming took 6 bases from V and 0 from J, leaving 17 bases between them. CDR3 amino acids: CASSQRWGSPNYGYTF. The CDR3 DNA sequence: TGTGCCAGCAGCCAACGGTGGGGTTCACCTAACTATGGCTACACCTTC.